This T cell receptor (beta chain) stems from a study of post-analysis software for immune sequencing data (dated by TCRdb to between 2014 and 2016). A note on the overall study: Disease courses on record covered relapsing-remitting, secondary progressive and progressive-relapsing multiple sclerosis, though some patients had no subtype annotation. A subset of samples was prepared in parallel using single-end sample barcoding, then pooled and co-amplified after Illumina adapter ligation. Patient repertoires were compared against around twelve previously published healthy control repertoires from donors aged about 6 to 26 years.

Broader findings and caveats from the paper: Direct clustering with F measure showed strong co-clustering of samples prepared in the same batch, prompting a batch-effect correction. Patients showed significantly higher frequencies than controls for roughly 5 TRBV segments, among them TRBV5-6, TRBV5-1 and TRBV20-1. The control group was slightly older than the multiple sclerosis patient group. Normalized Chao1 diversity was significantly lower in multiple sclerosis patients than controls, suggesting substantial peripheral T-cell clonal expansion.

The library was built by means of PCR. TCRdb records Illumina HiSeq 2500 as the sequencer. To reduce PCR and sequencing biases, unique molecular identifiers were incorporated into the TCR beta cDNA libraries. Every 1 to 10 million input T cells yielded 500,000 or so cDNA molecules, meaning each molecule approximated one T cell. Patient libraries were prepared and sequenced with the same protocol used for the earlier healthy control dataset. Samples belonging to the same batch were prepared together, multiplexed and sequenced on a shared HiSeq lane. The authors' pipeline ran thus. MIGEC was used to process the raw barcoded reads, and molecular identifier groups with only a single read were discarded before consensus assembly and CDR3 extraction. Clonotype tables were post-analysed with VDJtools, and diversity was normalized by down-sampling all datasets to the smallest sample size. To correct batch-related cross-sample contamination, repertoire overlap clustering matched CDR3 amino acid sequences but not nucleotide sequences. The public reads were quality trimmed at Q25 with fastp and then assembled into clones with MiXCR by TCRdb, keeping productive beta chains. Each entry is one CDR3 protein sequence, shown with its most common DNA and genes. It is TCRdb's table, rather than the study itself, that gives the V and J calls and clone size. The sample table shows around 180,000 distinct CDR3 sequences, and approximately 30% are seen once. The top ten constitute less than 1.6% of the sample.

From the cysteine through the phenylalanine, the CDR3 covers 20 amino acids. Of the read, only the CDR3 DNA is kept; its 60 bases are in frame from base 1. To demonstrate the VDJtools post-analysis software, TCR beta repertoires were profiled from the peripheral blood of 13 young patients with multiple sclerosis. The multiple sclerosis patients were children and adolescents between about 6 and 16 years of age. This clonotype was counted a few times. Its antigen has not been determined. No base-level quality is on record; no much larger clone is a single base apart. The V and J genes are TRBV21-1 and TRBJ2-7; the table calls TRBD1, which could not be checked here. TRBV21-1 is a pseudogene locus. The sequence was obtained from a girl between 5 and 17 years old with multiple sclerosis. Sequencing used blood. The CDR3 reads CASSKVTAFREQGTSYEQYF. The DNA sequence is TGTGCCAGCAGCAAAGTGACCGCGTTTCGGGAGCAGGGAACCAGCTACGAGCAGTACTTC.